This T cell receptor (beta chain) emerged from a study of blood T cell repertoires in COVID-19. Study information: The United States, Italy and Spain provided the acute and convalescent COVID-19 samples. PBMCs, B-cell-depleted T cells, or T cells were the source of the cDNA or gDNA that made up the material.

Assay: immunoSEQ multiplex PCR; the TCRdb copy retains only in-frame clones and omits some. Of around 110,000 clones listed, 80% to 85% are singletons. Trimming pared 4 bases from V and 8 bases from J, leaving 11 bases between. The germline V gene has CDR1 LNHDA and CDR2 SQIVND (reference sequence). The CDR3 is made up of 12 amino acids. The rearrangement uses TRBV19 and TRBJ1-2; D gene uncertain. The clonotype was recovered from a human donor in a cohort sampled during active COVID-19. The sample consisted of peripheral blood. The CDR3 nucleotides read TGTGCCAGTAGTAGGTCAAGAGAGGGCTACACCTTC. Translated: CASSRSREGYTF.